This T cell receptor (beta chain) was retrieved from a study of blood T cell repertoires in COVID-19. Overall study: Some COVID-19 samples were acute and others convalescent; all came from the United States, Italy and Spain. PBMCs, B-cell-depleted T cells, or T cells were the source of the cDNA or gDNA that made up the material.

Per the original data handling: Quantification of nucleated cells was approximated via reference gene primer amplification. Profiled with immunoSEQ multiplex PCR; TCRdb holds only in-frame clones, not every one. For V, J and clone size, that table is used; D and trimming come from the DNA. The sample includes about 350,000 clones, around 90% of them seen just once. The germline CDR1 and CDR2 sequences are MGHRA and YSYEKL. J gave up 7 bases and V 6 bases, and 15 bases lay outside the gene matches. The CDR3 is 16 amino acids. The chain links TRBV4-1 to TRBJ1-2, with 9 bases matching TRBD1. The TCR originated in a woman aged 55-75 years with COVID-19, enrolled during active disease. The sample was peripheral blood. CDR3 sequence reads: CASSRTGTGNSGGYTF. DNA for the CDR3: TGCGCCAGCAGTCGTACCGGGACAGGGAATTCGGGTGGCTACACCTTC.